These 13 T cell receptor beta chains came from one sample sequenced in a study of CD4 T cells in relation to SARS-CoV-2 and coronaviruses. Their antigens remain unidentified. Generated by immunoSEQ multiplex PCR, the TCRdb table keeps only in-frame clones and is missing some. The data hold some 45,000 clones, with 82% observed a single time. Sequenced material: naive CD4+ T cells from PBMCs, cultured in vitro. Described subset: naive CD4+ T cells isolated by negative enrichment. These receptor sequences come from an adult with COVID-19.

This chain connects TRBV2 to TRBJ1-1; D perhaps matches TRBD1 (5 bases). Trimming shortened V by 6 bases and J by 0 bases, and 8 bases separated the two germline ends. The CDR3 has 13 amino acids. CDR1 is SNHLY, CDR2 FYNNEI, per germline. The CDR3 reads CASREQVNTEAFF. DNA for the CDR3: TGTGCCAGCAGGGAACAGGTGAACACTGAAGCTTTCTTT.

The chain carries TRBV6-5 and TRBJ1-2; D perhaps matches TRBD1 (6 bases). The CDR3 extends over 13 amino acids. The germline V and J ends were trimmed by 10 bases and 4 bases, with 16 bases remaining between them. Germline CDR1 MNHEY, CDR2 SVGAGI. The CDR3 region is CATTRGGGYGYTF. CDR3 nucleotide sequence: TGTGCCACGACGCGGGGGGGCGGCTATGGCTACACCTTC.

There are a few counts of this clone. The chain combines TRBV2 with TRBJ2-2; D is ambiguous. The germline CDR1 and CDR2 sequences are SNHLY and FYNNEI. With 5 bases removed from V and 4 bases from J, the gap between germline ends came to 8 bases. The CDR3 sequence is 13 residues long. The CDR3 region is CASSRLFTGELFF. Written as DNA, the CDR3 is TGTGCCAGCAGTAGGCTATTCACCGGGGAGCTGTTTTTT.

The V call is TRBV2, the J call TRBJ2-2; weak D call: TRBD2 (6 bases). V lost 4 bases, J lost 1 base, and 7 bases lay in between. This CDR3 spans 14 amino acids. The germline CDR1 and CDR2 sequences are SNHLY and FYNNEI. The CDR3 region has the DNA TGTGCCAGCAGTGTCGGGAGGAACACCGGGGAGCTGTTTTTT. It encodes CASSVGRNTGELFF.

The V gene is TRBV14, the J gene TRBJ2-5; TRBD1 is a possible D gene (6 bases). The CDR3 runs to 13 residues. Trimming cost V 6 bases and J 3 bases, with 11 bases left between them. Germline loops: CDR1 SGHDN, CDR2 FVKESK. Written as DNA, the CDR3 is TGTGCCAGCAGGTCGAACAGGGAAGAGACCCAGTACTTC. Amino acids: CASRSNREETQYF. The entire variable domain, with the rest obtained from reference TRBV14 and TRBJ2-5, is as follows: EAGVTQFPSHSVIEKGQTVTLRCDPISGHDNLYWYRRVMGKEIKFLLHFVKESKQDESGMPNNRFLAERTGGTYSTLKVQPAELEDSGVYFCASRSNREETQYFGPGTRLLVL.

V gene TRBV27 combines with J gene TRBJ2-5; D remains unclear. Trimming cost V 6 bases and J 4 bases, with 12 bases left between them. Germline V gives CDR1 MNHEY, CDR2 SMNVEV (reference sequence). This CDR3 has 13 residues. The chain's CDR3 is CASRSRVRETQYF. The CDR3 nucleotides read TGTGCCAGCAGAAGTAGGGTCCGAGAGACCCAGTACTTC.

The rearrangement uses TRBV29-1 and TRBJ2-3; 9 bases map to TRBD1. Germline lookup yields CDR1 SQVTM and CDR2 ANQGSEA. The CDR3 loop spans 13 amino acids. Unmatched junction bases numbered 4, after V lost 6 bases and J lost 3 bases. This chain's CDR3 is CSVGTGFTDTQYF. The DNA for the CDR3 is TGCAGCGTAGGGACAGGGTTTACAGATACGCAGTATTTT.

This clone was seen only once. The chain uses TRBV14 and TRBJ2-7; TRBD2 aligns across 9 bases. The CDR3 is made up of 15 amino acids. The germline V gene has CDR1 SGHDN and CDR2 FVKESK. Trimming at V came to 4 bases and at J to 2 bases, leaving 6 bases not matched to a gene. CDR3 nucleotide sequence: TGTGCCAGCAGCCGACGGTCTAGCGGGACCTACGAGCAGTACTTC. Its protein product is CASSRRSSGTYEQYF.

J is TRBJ2-7 and V is TRBV2; D remains unclear. V gave up 4 bases and J gave up 1 base, with 2 bases separating them. The CDR3 runs 11 residues. From germline, CDR1 is SNHLY and CDR2 FYNNEI. CDR3 bases: TGTGCCAGCAGTGTGTCCTACGAGCAGTACTTC. Translation: CASSVSYEQYF.

This chain links TRBV3-1 (or the pseudogene TRBV3-2) with TRBJ2-5, with 9 bases matching TRBD2. The CDR3 runs 18 residues. V lost 0 bases and J lost 5; bases outside the gene matches: 13. The germline V gene encodes CDR1 LGHDT and CDR2 YNNKEL (reference sequence). The CDR3 protein is CASSQDLRLAAGRETQYF. In DNA, the CDR3 is TGTGCCAGCAGCCAAGATCTAAGACTAGCGGCCGGGAGGGAGACCCAGTACTTC.

This clone was picked up one time. This chain uses TRBV3-1 (or the pseudogene TRBV3-2) with TRBJ2-2; 7 bases fit TRBD2. This CDR3 has 19 residues. V gave up 10 bases and J gave up 5 bases; unmatched junction bases: 25. The germline V gene has CDR1 LGHDT and CDR2 YNNKEL (reference sequence). The CDR3 protein is CATQGERNVRDYMTGELFF. The CDR3 region has the DNA TGTGCCACCCAGGGAGAACGAAACGTCCGGGACTATATGACCGGGGAGCTGTTTTTT.

The chain uses TRBV12-3 or TRBV12-4 and TRBJ1-1; D is unclear. V dropped 5 bases and J dropped 5 bases, with 6 bases sitting between them. This CDR3 contains 11 residues. The CDR3: CASSASTEAFF. The CDR3 nucleotides are TGTGCCAGCAGTGCGAGTACTGAAGCTTTCTTT.

The rearrangement links TRBV6-6 to TRBJ2-7, with TRBD2 matching 9 bases. The germline CDR1 and CDR2 sequences are MNHNY and SVGAGI (reference sequence). The CDR3 loop spans 14 amino acids. With 9 bases clipped from V and 0 bases from J, the junction kept 6 bases outside the gene matches. CDR3 in amino acids: CASRRTSDSYEQYF. The DNA of the CDR3 is TGTGCCAGTAGACGGACTAGCGACTCCTACGAGCAGTACTTC.